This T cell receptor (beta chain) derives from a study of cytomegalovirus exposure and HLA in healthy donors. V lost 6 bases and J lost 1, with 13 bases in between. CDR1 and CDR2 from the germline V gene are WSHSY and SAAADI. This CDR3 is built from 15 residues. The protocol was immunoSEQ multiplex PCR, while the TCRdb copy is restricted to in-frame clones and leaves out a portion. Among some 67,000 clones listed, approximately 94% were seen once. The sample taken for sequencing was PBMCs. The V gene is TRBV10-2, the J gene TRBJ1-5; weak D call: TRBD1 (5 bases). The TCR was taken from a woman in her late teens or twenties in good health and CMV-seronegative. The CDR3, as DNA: TGCGCCAGCAGGGCCGCGGGGGGGAGCAATCAGCCCCAGCATTTT. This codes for CASRAAGGSNQPQHF.